This T cell receptor beta chain appears in the sequencing data of a study of blood T cells in healthy people across ages. General observations from the study: Significant beta diversity loss was already apparent by age approximately 38, declining roughly linearly.

For this clonotype: No antigen is known for it.

V was cut by 4 bases and J by 5 bases, with 13 bases left in between. The CDR3 covers 14 residues. CDR1 is SGHRS and CDR2 is YFSETQ in the germline V gene. Primed by a sample-barcoded 5' primer and a J-beta primer mix, a second PCR proceeded for about 6 to 11 cycles. TCRdb ran MiXCR on the 5' RACE reads and lists one entry per CDR3 protein. Of about 670,000 distinct CDR3 sequences detected, 40% to 45% appear once; the ten largest clones hold 25% to 35%. Donors ranged from roughly 6 to 90 years old and were healthy Caucasians in Russia. The genes are TRBV5-1 and TRBJ2-1; D unclear. The TCR comes from a man older than 75 in good health. Sample: blood. The CDR3 sequence: CASSPPTVHNEQFF. CDR3 DNA sequence: TGCGCCAGCAGCCCGCCTACGGTCCACAATGAGCAGTTCTTC.